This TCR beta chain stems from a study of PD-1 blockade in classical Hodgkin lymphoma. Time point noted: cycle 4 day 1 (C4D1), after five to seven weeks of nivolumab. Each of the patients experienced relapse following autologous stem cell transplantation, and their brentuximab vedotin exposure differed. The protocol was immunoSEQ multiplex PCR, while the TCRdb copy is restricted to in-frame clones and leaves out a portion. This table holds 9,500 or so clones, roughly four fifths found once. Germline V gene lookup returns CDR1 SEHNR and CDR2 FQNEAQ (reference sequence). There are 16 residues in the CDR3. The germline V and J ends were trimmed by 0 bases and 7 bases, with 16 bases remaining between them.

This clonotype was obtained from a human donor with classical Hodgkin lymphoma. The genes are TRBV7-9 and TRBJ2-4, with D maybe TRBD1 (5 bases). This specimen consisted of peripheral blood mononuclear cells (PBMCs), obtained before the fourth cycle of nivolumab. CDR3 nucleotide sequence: TGTGCCAGCAGCTTAGCCAAATCAGGGCTGAGGAACATTCAGTACTTC. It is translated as CASSLAKSGLRNIQYF.